The rows below give T cell receptor beta chains drawn from one sample of a study of glioma-infiltrating T cells after dendritic cell vaccination. Assay: immunoSEQ multiplex PCR; the TCRdb copy retains only in-frame clones and omits some. The table shows tens of thousands of clones, with roughly four fifths occurring only once. The sequences come from blood, collected before dendritic cell vaccination. All receptors derive from a human donor with glioblastoma. Both conserved end residues are part of each CDR3. Fields, in order: J gene, D gene, clone size, V gene, CDR3 protein, CDR3 DNA. The D gene is left open where the match is weak. Part of the rows lack a size; the others show once, few, many or a class for expanded clones.

TRBJ2-7 | TRBD1 | . | TRBV11-1 | CASSFKQGAEQYF | TGTGCCAGCAGCTTTAAACAGGGGGCCGAGCAGTACTTC
TRBJ2-1 | . | few | TRBV19 | CASSLYISPSAGEQFF | TGTGCCAGTAGTCTCTATATCTCCCCAAGCGCCGGTGAGCAGTTCTTC
TRBJ1-3 | . | . | TRBV29-1 | CSVEAWGGAGNTIYF | TGCAGCGTTGAAGCCTGGGGGGGGGCTGGAAACACCATATATTTT
TRBJ2-7 | . | . | TRBV6-5 | CASSSTQEGAYEQYF | TGTGCCAGCAGCTCGACCCAGGAGGGAGCCTACGAGCAGTACTTC
TRBJ2-1 | TRBD2 | . | TRBV11-3 | CASSENGASGSYEQFF | TGTGCCAGCAGCGAGAACGGGGCTAGCGGGAGCTATGAGCAGTTCTTC
TRBJ2-3 | TRBD2 | . | TRBV9 | CASSGTSGRRDTQYF | TGTGCCAGCAGTGGGACTAGCGGGAGGAGGGATACGCAGTATTTT
TRBJ2-1 | TRBD1 | . | TRBV19 | CASTADRAGDNEQFF | TGTGCCAGTACCGCGGACAGGGCAGGGGACAATGAGCAGTTCTTC
TRBJ2-3 | TRBD2 | . | TRBV9 | CASSATSGRSTDTQYF | TGTGCCAGCAGCGCGACTAGCGGGAGGAGCACAGATACGCAGTATTTT
TRBJ1-1 | . | . | TRBV18 | CASSPEAGNTEAFF | TGTGCCAGCTCACCTGAGGCGGGGAACACTGAAGCTTTCTTT
TRBJ1-1 | TRBD1 | . | TRBV29-1 | CSVDRGIDRNTEAFF | TGCAGCGTCGACAGGGGGATCGATAGGAACACTGAAGCTTTCTTT
TRBJ2-7 | . | . | TRBV5-4 | CASSSEGYSYEQYF | TGTGCCAGCAGCTCGGAGGGCTACTCCTACGAGCAGTACTTC
TRBJ1-5 | . | . | TRBV2 | CASNRVSNQPQHF | TGCGCCAGCAATCGGGTTAGCAATCAGCCCCAGCATTTT
TRBJ2-5 | TRBD1 | . | TRBV7-9 | CASSTRTGSETQYF | TGTGCCAGCAGCACTAGGACAGGGTCAGAGACCCAGTACTTC
TRBJ1-1 | . | . | TRBV19 | CASSLMRSEAFF | TGTGCCAGTAGCCTTATGAGGAGTGAAGCTTTCTTT
TRBJ1-4 | . | . | TRBV18 | CASSQLQANEKLFF | TGTGCCAGCTCACAATTACAGGCTAATGAAAAACTGTTTTTT
TRBJ2-3 | . | . | TRBV2 | CASSGEVTDTQYF | TGTGCCAGCAGTGGTGAGGTCACAGATACGCAGTATTTT
TRBJ2-1 | TRBD2 | . | TRBV19 | CASSIGSTSGRKYNEQFF | TGTGCCAGTAGTATAGGCTCGACTAGCGGGAGGAAATACAATGAGCAGTTCTTC
TRBJ2-7 | . | . | TRBV28 | CASSLRRGEQYF | TGTGCCAGCAGTTTACGGCGGGGAGAGCAGTACTTC
TRBJ2-7 | . | few | TRBV19 | CASSIGRRVSYEQYF | TGTGCCAGTAGTATAGGACGCAGGGTCAGCTACGAGCAGTACTTC
TRBJ2-3 | TRBD2 | . | TRBV7-9 | CASSFPSGSITDTQYF | TGTGCCAGCAGCTTTCCTAGCGGGAGTATCACAGATACGCAGTATTTT
TRBJ2-7 | TRBD1 | . | TRBV6-1 | CASTVGDRGLYEQYF | TGTGCCAGCACCGTTGGGGACAGGGGTCTTTACGAGCAGTACTTC